This passage covers 7 T cell receptor beta chains from one sample sequenced in a study of CD8+CD57+ T cells in acquired aplastic anemia (dated by TCRdb to 2017 to 2018). The data were produced on an Illumina HiSeq 2000. Genomic DNA served as template for TCR beta VDJ combination and CDR3 sequence profiling. The raw public reads went through TCRdb reprocessing: fastp at Q25, MiXCR clone calling, in-frame beta chains kept. One record per CDR3 amino acid sequence lists the most common genes and DNA. Counted in this sample were approximately 270,000 distinct CDR3 sequences; about 56% of them appeared once. Under 8.5% of the sample is in the top ten clones. The sequenced sample consisted of sorted CD4+, CD8+, or CD8+CD57+ T cells (not recorded which) from PBMCs. These receptors came from a human donor with severe aplastic anemia or a healthy control (not recorded which).

The table lists this clonotype with a few counts. The chain combines TRBV10-3 with TRBJ2-7; D is unclear. Germline V gives CDR1 ENHRY, CDR2 SYGVKD. This CDR3 has 14 amino acids. The ends were cut back, 3 bases at V and 0 bases at J, with 9 bases in the middle. The CDR3 region has the DNA TGTGCCATCAGTGAAGGCCAAAACTCCTACGAGCAGTACTTC. Its translation is CAISEGQNSYEQYF.

This chain links TRBV19 with TRBJ1-1; D is possibly TRBD1 (6 bases). The CDR3 contains 12 residues. V gave up 5 bases and J gave up 7 bases, with 11 bases separating them. Germline loops: CDR1 LNHDA, CDR2 SQIVND (reference sequence). This CDR3 is CASSGDINEAFF. The CDR3 DNA reads as TGTGCCAGTAGTGGGGACATAAATGAAGCTTTCTTT. The entire variable domain, with the rest obtained from reference TRBV19 and TRBJ1-1, is as follows: DGGITQSPKYLFRKEGQNVTLSCEQNLNHDAMYWYRQDPGQGLRLIYYSQIVNDFQKGDIAEGYSVSREKKESFPLTVTSAQKNPTAFYLCASSGDINEAFFGQGTRLTVV.

This clonotype has at least ten counts. The chain is built from TRBV5-8 and TRBJ1-2; 8 bases agree with TRBD1. Germline CDR1 and CDR2: SGHTS and YDEGEE. Losses at the gene ends were 1 base for V and 6 bases for J; bases not matched to a gene: 8. This CDR3 has 15 amino acids. Here the CDR3 DNA reads TGTGCCAGCAGCTTGTGGACGACAGGGGAGAATGGCTACACCTTC. Protein sequence: CASSLWTTGENGYTF.

In this sample, this clonotype turned up many times. V and J are TRBV9 and TRBJ1-5, with D possibly TRBD1 on 5 matching bases. CDR1 is SGDLS and CDR2 is YYNGEE in the germline V gene. Trimming took 3 bases from V and 9 from J, leaving 13 bases between them. This CDR3 comprises 13 residues. The CDR3 region is CASSADGGGPQHF. The DNA of the CDR3 is TGTGCCAGCAGCGCAGATGGGGGAGGGCCCCAGCATTTT.

The chain is built from TRBV6-5 and TRBJ1-3; possible D gene TRBD1, 6 bases. Germline V CDR1 and CDR2: MNHEY, SVGAGI. The CDR3 extends over 14 amino acids. Trimming removed 6 bases at V and 8 bases at J, with 17 bases between. The CDR3 nucleotides are TGTGCCAGCAGCGACAGGAACTATGGCTACACCATATATTTT. Translation: CASSDRNYGYTIYF.

This clonotype was found a few times. The gene calls are TRBV6-6 and TRBJ2-7; D is tentatively TRBD1 or TRBD2 (7 bases each). The CDR3 runs to 15 residues. Trimming shortened V by 0 bases and J by 2 bases, and 11 bases separated the two germline ends. The germline V gene encodes CDR1 MNHNY and CDR2 SVGAGI (reference sequence). In DNA, the CDR3 is TGTGCCAGCAGTTACTCGACAGGGACTACCTACGAGCAGTACTTC. It translates to CASSYSTGTTYEQYF.

This clonotype has a count of ten or more. V is TRBV4-3 and J is TRBJ2-7, with D possibly being TRBD1 (6 bases). Germline lookup yields CDR1 LGHNA and CDR2 YSLEER. Between the trimmed V and J ends, which lost 0 bases and 3 bases, there was a span of 12 bases. CDR3 length equals 15 residues. CDR3 protein: CASSQDNREYYEQYF. The CDR3, as DNA: TGCGCCAGCAGCCAAGATAACAGGGAATACTACGAGCAGTACTTC.